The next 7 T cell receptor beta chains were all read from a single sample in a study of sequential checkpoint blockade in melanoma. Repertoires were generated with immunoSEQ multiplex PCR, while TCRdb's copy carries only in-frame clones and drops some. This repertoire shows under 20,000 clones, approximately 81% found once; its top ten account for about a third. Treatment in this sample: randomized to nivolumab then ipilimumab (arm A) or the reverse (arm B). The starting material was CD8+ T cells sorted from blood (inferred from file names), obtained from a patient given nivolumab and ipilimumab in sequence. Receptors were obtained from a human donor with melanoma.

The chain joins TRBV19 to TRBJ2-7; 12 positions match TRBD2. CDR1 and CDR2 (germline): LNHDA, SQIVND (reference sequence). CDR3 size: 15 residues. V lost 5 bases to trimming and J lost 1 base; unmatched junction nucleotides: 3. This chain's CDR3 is CASSPGLAGSYEQYF. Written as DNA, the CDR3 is TGTGCCAGTAGTCCCGGACTAGCGGGATCCTACGAGCAGTACTTC.

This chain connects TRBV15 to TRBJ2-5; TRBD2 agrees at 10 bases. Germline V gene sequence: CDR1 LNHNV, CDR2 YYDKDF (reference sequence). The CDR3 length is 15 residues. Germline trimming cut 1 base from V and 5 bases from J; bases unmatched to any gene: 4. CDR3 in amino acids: CATSRGPGLAETQYF. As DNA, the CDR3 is TGTGCCACCAGCAGAGGCCCGGGACTAGCGGAGACCCAGTACTTC.

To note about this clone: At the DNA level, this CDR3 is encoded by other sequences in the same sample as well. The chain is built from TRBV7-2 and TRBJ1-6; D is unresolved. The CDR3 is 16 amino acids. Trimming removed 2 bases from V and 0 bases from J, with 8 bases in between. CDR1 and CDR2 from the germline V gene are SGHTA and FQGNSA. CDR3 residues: CASSLLRGSYNSPLHF. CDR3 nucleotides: TGTGCCAGCAGCTTATTGCGGGGCTCCTATAATTCACCCCTCCACTTT.

CDR3 bases: TGTGCCAGCAGTGCGGGACAGGGTAACGAGCAGTACTTC. Protein sequence: CASSAGQGNEQYF. This chain connects TRBV25-1 to TRBJ2-5; 9 bases align to TRBD1. TRBJ2-7 matches the DNA end more closely, so the J call is doubtful. CDR3 size: 13 residues. Germline V gene sequence: CDR1 MGHDK, CDR2 SYGVNS.

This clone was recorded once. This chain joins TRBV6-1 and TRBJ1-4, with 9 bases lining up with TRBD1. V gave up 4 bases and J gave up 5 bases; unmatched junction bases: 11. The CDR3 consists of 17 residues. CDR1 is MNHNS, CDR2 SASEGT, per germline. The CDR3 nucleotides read TGTGCCAGCAGTGGGACCGGGACAGGGAGACAGAATGAAAAACTGTTTTTT. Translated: CASSGTGTGRQNEKLFF.

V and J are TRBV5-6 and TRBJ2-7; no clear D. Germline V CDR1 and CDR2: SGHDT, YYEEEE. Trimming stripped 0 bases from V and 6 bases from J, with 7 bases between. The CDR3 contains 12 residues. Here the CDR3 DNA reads TGTGCCAGCAGCTTGGTACTATCCGAGCAGTACTTC. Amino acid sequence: CASSLVLSEQYF.

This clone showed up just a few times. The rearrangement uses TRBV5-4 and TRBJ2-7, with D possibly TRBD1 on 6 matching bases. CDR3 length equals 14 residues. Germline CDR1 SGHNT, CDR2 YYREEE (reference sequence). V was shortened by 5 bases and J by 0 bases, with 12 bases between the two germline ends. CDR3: CASRTSDSSYEQYF. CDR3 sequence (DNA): TGTGCCAGCAGGACATCGGACAGCTCCTACGAGCAGTACTTC. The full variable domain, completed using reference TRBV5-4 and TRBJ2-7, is ETGVTQSPTHLIKTRGQQVTLRCSSQSGHNTVSWYQQALGQGPQFIFQYYREEENGRGNFPPRFSGLQFPNYSSELNVNALELDDSALYLCASRTSDSSYEQYFGPGTRLTVT.